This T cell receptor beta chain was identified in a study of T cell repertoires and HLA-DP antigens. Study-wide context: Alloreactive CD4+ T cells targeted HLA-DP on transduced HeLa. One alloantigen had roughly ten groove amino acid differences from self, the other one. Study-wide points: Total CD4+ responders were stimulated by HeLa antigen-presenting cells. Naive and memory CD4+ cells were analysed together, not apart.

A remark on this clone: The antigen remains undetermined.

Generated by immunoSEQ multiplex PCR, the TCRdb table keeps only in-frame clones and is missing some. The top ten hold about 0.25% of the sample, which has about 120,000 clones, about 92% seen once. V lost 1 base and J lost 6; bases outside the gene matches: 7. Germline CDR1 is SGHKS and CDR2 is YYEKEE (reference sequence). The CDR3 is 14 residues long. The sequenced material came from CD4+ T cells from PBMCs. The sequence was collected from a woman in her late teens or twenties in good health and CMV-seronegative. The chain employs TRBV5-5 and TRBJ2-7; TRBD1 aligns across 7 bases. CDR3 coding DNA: TGTGCCAGCAGCTTGAGTAGGGGGCAGGGCGAGCAGTACTTC. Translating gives CASSLSRGQGEQYF. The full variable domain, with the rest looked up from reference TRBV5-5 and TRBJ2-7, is DAGVTQSPTHLIKTRGQQVTLRCSPISGHKSVSWYQQVLGQGPQFIFQYYEKEERGRGNFPDRFSARQFPNYSSELNVNALLLGDSALYLCASSLSRGQGEQYFGPGTRLTVT.